This TCR beta chain emerged from a study of Graves' ophthalmopathy and Graves' hyperthyroidism (dated by TCRdb to 2017 to 2018). As for the study more broadly: Hyperthyroidism was defined as stable when no progression to ophthalmopathy occurred within 18 months of follow-up. In over 5 hyperthyroidism patients, the T-cell repertoire of thyroid tissue was compared with the T-cell repertoire of blood. In total, 135 blood samples were TCR-sequenced: some 40 ophthalmopathy, around 75 hyperthyroidism and about 17 hyperthyroidism-to-ophthalmopathy patients. After sampling, hyperthyroidism patients received methimazole starting at 30 mg daily, and ophthalmopathy patients received high-dose intravenous methylprednisolone. The study used TCR beta repertoire signatures to distinguish Graves' ophthalmopathy from Graves' hyperthyroidism and to predict progression to ophthalmopathy. A discovery set of 95 to 100 patients (roughly 43 ophthalmopathy, 57 stable hyperthyroidism) was enrolled to explore V-J signatures distinguishing ophthalmopathy from hyperthyroidism. An independent validation cohort comprised 18 hyperthyroidism patients and over 15 patients who later progressed from hyperthyroidism to ophthalmopathy. The paper as a whole reports these results and caveats: No statistical method was used to set the sample size in advance, and the investigators knew which group each participant was assigned to. Most expanded thyroid clonotypes with frequency above 0.001 were also detected in blood, suggesting blood repertoires may reflect the thyroid immune response. The 13-signature model separated ophthalmopathy from stable hyperthyroidism with roughly 90% sensitivity and approximately 83% specificity in cross-validation, and 80%/75% in the test set. In validation, the model predicted ophthalmopathy progression with about 71% sensitivity and roughly 72% specificity; some twelve predicted patients were CT-confirmed with GO in a median of approximately six months.

Patients with hyperthyroidism were aged 18 to 65 years, had been newly diagnosed, and had a disease duration of less than 2 months. Patients with other autoimmune diseases, uncontrolled infections, pregnancy or lactation were excluded from the study. Clinical symptoms, serum thyroxine, TRAb, thyroid ultrasound and orbital computed tomography were used for diagnosis. Total RNA was extracted using Trizol reagent, and RNA quality was checked on an Agilent 2100 Bioanalyzer. For repertoire sequencing, TCR beta CDR3 regions were amplified from RNA transcripts. A first-round RT-PCR used HTBI primers with the Qiagen OneStep RT-PCR kit, followed by a second-round multiplex PCR, size selection and purification. Libraries were sequenced paired-end with 100 bp reads on an Illumina HiSeq2000. Per the authors' processing: SOAPnuke was used to process the reads, throwing out any read that had adapters, had uncalled bases, had a mean Phred below 15, or lacked an exact constant-primer or identifier match. High-quality paired reads were merged with COPE v1.2.5. Each unique nucleotide sequence was treated as a clonotype, and MiTCR v1.1 was used to align the clonotypes to the IMGT TRB V, D and J references. The analysis was limited to V-J combinations with a frequency above 0.0001, which together covered 99% to 99.2% of repertoires. A TCR clonal expansion and chaos score per V-J combination was defined as the ratio of F50 clonal expansion to chaos observed in the TCRdist matrix. Welch's t-statistics and random forest were used to narrow the features down to roughly twelve V-J combinations, which were then fed into a naive Bayes classifier. Thyroid-blood repertoire similarity was quantified with the Morisita-Horn index. TCRdb's own reprocessing of the public reads used fastp at Q25 and MiXCR and kept productive beta chains. Entries are consolidated by CDR3 protein sequence, retaining the most common genes and DNA. The V and J calls shown here were made by TCRdb, not taken from the authors' results. This sample comprises some 1.1 million distinct CDR3 sequences, about 40% of them detected only once. Over 8.5% of the sample is in the top ten clones.

Taken from cysteine to phenylalanine, the CDR3 has 10 residues. The only DNA kept is the CDR3, 30 bases in frame from the first base. The germline V gene provides CDR1 SNHLY and CDR2 FYNNEI. As for this clonotype: It lacks a known antigen. Base qualities are not at hand, and no much larger clone is one base apart.

The receptor was derived from an adult man with Graves' hyperthyroidism. This chain is built from TRBV2 and TRBJ2-7, with no confident D gene call. Specimen: peripheral blood or thyroid tissue (not recorded which). The CDR3 here reads CARPGDEQYF. Read as DNA, the sequence is TGTGCTAGACCCGGCGACGAGCAGTACTTC. Here the CDR3 is joined to the reference TRBV2 and TRBJ2-7 genes, and the full variable domain is: EPEVTQTPSHQVTQMGQEVILRCVPISNHLYFYWYRQILGQKVEFLVSFYNNEISEKSEIFDDQFSVERPDGSNFTLKIRSTKLEDSAMYFCARPGDEQYFGPGTRLTVT.